What follows are 29 T cell receptor beta chains derived from one specimen sequenced in a study of T-cell reconstitution after alpha-beta-depleted transplantation in children. Preparation of the TCRbeta library was carried out with unique molecular identifiers. TCRdb re-called the PCR reads with MiXCR, one entry per CDR3 protein. The sample lists about 120,000 distinct CDR3 sequences, about 23% occurring once. The source was PBMCs, mostly from graft donor cells, collected 180 days after TCRalphabeta/CD19-depleted stem cell transplant. These receptor sequences come from a male patient aged 2-15 years who had a stem cell transplant for chronic granulomatous disease, so the T cells may come from the graft donor.

The chain couples TRBV12-3 or TRBV12-4 to TRBJ2-3; D uncertain. Trimming shortened V by 3 bases and J by 4 bases, and 11 bases separated the two germline ends. The CDR3 length is 14 residues. CDR3 loop: CASSFNPSSDTQYF. The CDR3 DNA is TGTGCCAGCAGTTTTAATCCCTCCTCAGATACGCAGTATTTT.

The CDR3 protein is CASRFTSGVNNEQFF. The CDR3 DNA reads as TGTGCCAGCAGATTTACTAGCGGGGTTAACAATGAGCAGTTCTTC. The genes are TRBV12-3 or TRBV12-4 and TRBJ2-1; TRBD2 aligns across 10 bases. This CDR3 contains 15 residues. Trimming took 6 bases from V and 5 from J; bases not matched to a gene: 7.

V and J are TRBV5-1 and TRBJ1-3, with 7 bases matching TRBD1. Losses at the gene ends were 2 bases for V and 6 bases for J; bases not matched to a gene: 2. Germline V gene lookup returns CDR1 SGHRS and CDR2 YFSETQ. This CDR3 spans 13 amino acids. The CDR3 here is CASSFTGENTIYF. CDR3 DNA: TGCGCCAGCAGCTTCACAGGGGAAAACACCATATATTTT.

This clonotype has just a few counts. The chain is built from TRBV5-1 and TRBJ2-7; the D is unclear. Germline assignment: CDR1 SGHRS and CDR2 YFSETQ. Trimming stripped 0 bases from V and 0 bases from J, with 7 bases between. CDR3 length: 14 residues. CDR3 DNA: TGCGCCAGCAGCTTGGACGGTAGCTCCTACGAGCAGTACTTC. It translates to CASSLDGSSYEQYF.

This clonotype was counted between two and nine times. V usage is TRBV20-1 and J usage is TRBJ1-5, with TRBD1 as a possible D gene (6 bases). The CDR3 is 13 residues long. CDR1 and CDR2 (germline): DFQATT, SNEGSKA (reference sequence). Trimming removed 3 bases from V and 3 bases from J, with 9 bases in between. The CDR3 DNA reads TGCAGTGCTAGCCGGGACACCAATCAGCCCCAGCATTTT. Translating gives CSASRDTNQPQHF.

This clonotype has a count of ten or more. The chain links TRBV18 to TRBJ2-7, with D possibly matching TRBD1 (6 bases). CDR1 and CDR2 from the germline V gene are KGHSH and LQKENI. The ends were cut back, 3 bases at V and 5 bases at J, with 14 bases in the middle. The CDR3 totals 14 residues. The CDR3 coding sequence is TGTGCCAGCTCACCTCCTGAGGGGGTGGACGAGCAGTACTTC. This gives the protein CASSPPEGVDEQYF. Together with reference TRBV18 and TRBJ2-7, the CDR3 gives the full variable domain: NAGVMQNPRHLVRRRGQEARLRCSPMKGHSHVYWYRQLPEEGLKFMVYLQKENIIDESGMPKERFSAEFPKEGPSILRIQQVVRGDSAAYFCASSPPEGVDEQYFGPGTRLTVT.

This clonotype came up many times. The chain is built from TRBV20-1 and TRBJ2-5, with D unresolved. The germline V gene encodes CDR1 DFQATT and CDR2 SNEGSKA (reference sequence). V dropped 3 bases and J dropped 2 bases, with 16 bases sitting between them. There are 15 residues in the CDR3. In DNA form, the CDR3 reads TGCAGTGCTAGTTACGATGGCAGCACGCAAGAGACCCAGTACTTC. Translation gives CSASYDGSTQETQYF.

The V and J genes are TRBV20-1 and TRBJ2-5, with D unresolved. This CDR3 is built from 12 residues. Looked up from germline, CDR1 is DFQATT and CDR2 is SNEGSKA (reference sequence). The V gene lost 4 bases and the J gene lost 9 bases, with 15 bases spanning the gap. The CDR3 loop reads CSATDNHQAQYF. The CDR3 coding sequence is TGCAGTGCTACTGACAACCACCAGGCCCAGTACTTC.

There are many counts of this clonotype. This chain links TRBV7-9 with TRBJ2-7, with TRBD1 identical over 10 bases. In germline, CDR1 is SEHNR, CDR2 FQNEAQ (reference sequence). The CDR3 runs to 14 residues. Trimming took 5 bases from V and 5 from J; bases not matched to a gene: 6. The CDR3 coding sequence is TGTGCCAGCAGCGCAAGACAGGGGGCCCACGAGCAGTACTTC. This gives the protein CASSARQGAHEQYF.

The chain carries TRBV4-3 and TRBJ2-3; perhaps TRBD1 as D (5 bases). Germline V gene lookup returns CDR1 LGHNA and CDR2 YSLEER. Between the trimmed V and J ends, which lost 1 base and 0 bases, there was a span of 8 bases. The CDR3 runs to 15 residues. DNA of the CDR3: TGCGCCAGCAGCCAAGGCAGGACAAGCACAGATACGCAGTATTTT. This translates into CASSQGRTSTDTQYF.

The rearrangement links TRBV7-6 to TRBJ2-2, with 8 bases aligning to TRBD2. V shed 2 bases and J 0 bases; nucleotides not matched to a gene: 2. From germline, CDR1 is SGHVS and CDR2 FNYEAQ. This CDR3 has 16 residues. The CDR3 here is CASSLRAGANTGELFF. The CDR3 bases are TGTGCCAGCAGCTTAAGAGCGGGAGCGAACACCGGGGAGCTGTTTTTT.

The chain links TRBV6-5 to TRBJ2-1; possibly TRBD2 for D (7 bases). The CDR3 covers 14 residues. Germline CDR1 MNHEY, CDR2 SVGAGI. V lost 4 bases to trimming and J lost 10 bases, with 17 bases between them. CDR3 nucleotides: TGTGCCAGCAGTTTAATGAGGGGGGGTTCGGAGCAGTTCTTC. Its protein is CASSLMRGGSEQFF.

This clonotype was picked up a small number of times. In nucleotides, the CDR3 is TGTGCCACCTCCGGGACATCGTTCATGGGGCAGTACTTC. Its translation: CATSGTSFMGQYF. V gene TRBV24-1 combines with J gene TRBJ2-7; TRBD1 is a possible D gene (6 bases). The V gene lost 9 bases and the J gene lost 9 bases, with 20 bases spanning the gap. Germline values: CDR1 KGHDR, CDR2 SFDVKD. The CDR3 has 13 amino acids.

The count of this clonotype is one. The chain couples TRBV5-1 to TRBJ2-2; D is perhaps TRBD1 (6 bases). Per germline, CDR1 SGHRS and CDR2 YFSETQ. Deletions cut 6 bases from V and 3 bases from J, with 15 bases between. CDR3 length: 15 amino acids. In DNA form, the CDR3 reads TGCGCCAGCACTCTACAGGGCAGGGACACCGGGGAGCTGTTTTTT. Translating it yields CASTLQGRDTGELFF. The whole variable domain, remainder taken from reference TRBV5-1 and TRBJ2-2, is KAGVTQTPRYLIKTRGQQVTLSCSPISGHRSVSWYQQTPGQGLQFLFEYFSETQRNKGNFPGRFSGRQFSNSRSEMNVSTLELGDSALYLCASTLQGRDTGELFFGEGSRLTVL.

This clonotype was detected a few times. This chain connects TRBV15 to TRBJ2-2; no clear D gene. Trimming stripped 1 base from V and 0 bases from J, with 9 bases between. Germline assignment: CDR1 LNHNV and CDR2 YYDKDF (reference sequence). The CDR3 runs 16 residues. CDR3 in amino acids: CATSRGASANTGELFF. In nucleotides, the CDR3 is TGTGCCACCAGCAGAGGGGCTAGTGCGAACACCGGGGAGCTGTTTTTT.

This rearrangement joins TRBV12-3 or TRBV12-4 to TRBJ2-3, with 7 bases matching TRBD1. The CDR3 runs to 20 residues. The V and J ends lost 5 bases and 1 base, in that order; junction bases with no gene match: 21. The CDR3 spells CASSLRTGWVSAPGTDTQYF. The CDR3 DNA is TGTGCCAGCAGTCTCCGGACAGGTTGGGTTAGCGCGCCGGGCACAGATACGCAGTATTTT.

This clonotype has ten or more counts. The gene calls are TRBV20-1 and TRBJ2-1; unclear D gene. CDR3 size: 11 residues. CDR1 is DFQATT, CDR2 SNEGSKA, per germline (reference sequence). V was shortened by 5 bases and J by 6 bases, with 8 bases between the two germline ends. CDR3 DNA sequence: TGCAGTGCTGTCGCCATCAATGAGCAGTTCTTC. Protein: CSAVAINEQFF.

This clonotype was seen many times. V is TRBV12-3 or TRBV12-4 and J is TRBJ1-1; D remains unclear. The ends were cut back, 1 base at V and 7 bases at J, with 4 bases in the middle. The CDR3 consists of 11 residues. CDR3 nucleotides: TGTGCCAGCAGTTTAGGCCTTGAAGCTTTCTTT. Translated: CASSLGLEAFF.

V and J are TRBV29-1 and TRBJ2-4; 10 nucleotides line up with TRBD1. V was clipped by 5 bases and J by 1 base; unmatched bases: 11. The CDR3 is 17 residues long. Germline loops: CDR1 SQVTM, CDR2 ANQGSEA. The CDR3, as DNA: TGCAGCGTTATTGACAGGGGGCGGGCTGAGGCCAAAAACATTCAGTACTTC. The encoded protein is CSVIDRGRAEAKNIQYF.

This clonotype has just a few counts. The J gene is TRBJ2-5, the V gene TRBV15; the D gene is possibly TRBD1 (5 bases). V was cut by 1 base and J by 5 bases, with 14 bases left in between. CDR1 is LNHNV and CDR2 is YYDKDF in the germline V gene (reference sequence). The CDR3 is 15 residues long. CDR3 sequence reads: CATSRVGRDFETQYF. For the CDR3, the DNA is TGTGCCACCAGCAGAGTAGGCAGGGATTTCGAGACCCAGTACTTC.

V is TRBV5-5 and J is TRBJ2-5, with D possibly being TRBD2 (6 bases). CDR1 is SGHKS, CDR2 YYEKEE, per germline (reference sequence). Deletions cut 0 bases from V and 5 bases from J, with 11 bases between. The CDR3 has 14 amino acids. This chain's CDR3 is CASSLAGTGETQYF. CDR3 nucleotide sequence: TGTGCCAGCAGCTTGGCCGGGACTGGGGAGACCCAGTACTTC.

This clonotype has at least ten counts. This chain uses TRBV6-5 with TRBJ1-2, with TRBD1 matching over 8 bases. Germline assignment: CDR1 MNHEY and CDR2 SVGAGI. The V segment lost 6 bases and the J segment 2 bases; nucleotides outside the gene matches: 2. The CDR3 is 13 residues long. Here the CDR3 DNA reads TGTGCCAGCAGGACAGGGGCAAACTATGGCTACACCTTC. Its protein is CASRTGANYGYTF.

There are many counts of this clonotype. The chain uses TRBV20-1 and TRBJ2-1; 7 bases match TRBD1. Trimming at V came to 5 bases and at J to 4 bases, leaving 8 bases not matched to a gene. Looked up from germline, CDR1 is DFQATT and CDR2 is SNEGSKA (reference sequence). This CDR3 has 14 residues. The CDR3 nucleotides are TGCAGTGCTCTACAGGGGAGTAGGTACAATGAGCAGTTCTTC. Its protein product is CSALQGSRYNEQFF.

The gene calls are TRBV12-3 or TRBV12-4 and TRBJ2-5; tentative D call: TRBD2 (5 bases). Between the trimmed V and J ends, which lost 6 bases and 1 base, there was a span of 18 bases. This CDR3 has 16 amino acids. The chain's CDR3 is CASSSTPPRGQETQYF. CDR3 nucleotides: TGTGCCAGCAGCTCAACCCCTCCTCGGGGCCAAGAGACCCAGTACTTC.

This clonotype occurred once. The rearrangement joins TRBV5-5 to TRBJ1-2; TRBD1 matches at 7 bases. V lost 0 bases to trimming and J lost 6 bases; unmatched junction nucleotides: 2. The CDR3 runs 13 residues. CDR1 and CDR2 from the germline V gene are SGHKS and YYEKEE (reference sequence). The CDR3 DNA follows: TGTGCCAGCAGCTTGGTCCAGGGGGATGGCTACACCTTC. Translated: CASSLVQGDGYTF.

The chain is built from TRBV12-3 or TRBV12-4 and TRBJ2-1, with no clear D. This CDR3 comprises 10 residues. V was pared by 8 bases and J by 8 bases, with 7 bases between. CDR3: CASVGDEQFF. Here the CDR3 DNA reads TGTGCCAGCGTTGGTGATGAGCAGTTCTTC.

Of note for this clonotype: This may be a read error: a much more frequent sequence differs by one nucleotide. It is likely a read error, because the conserved phenylalanine at the end of the CDR3 is missing. Here the CDR3 DNA reads TGTGCCAGCAGCCAAGGAAAAGAGACCCAGTACTCC. It encodes CASSQGKETQYS. The chain couples TRBV4-2 to TRBJ2-5; D gene unclear. Trimming took off 1 base at V and 3 bases at J, with 3 bases between the two ends. This CDR3 region has 12 residues. The germline V gene encodes CDR1 LGHNA and CDR2 YNFKEQ.

This chain links TRBV9 with TRBJ2-2; D is uncertain. Between the trimmed V and J ends, which lost 3 bases and 6 bases, there was a span of 6 bases. The CDR3 is made up of 12 amino acids. Per the germline V gene, CDR1 is SGDLS and CDR2 is YYNGEE. The CDR3 loop is CASSGRAGELFF. DNA of the CDR3: TGTGCCAGCAGCGGAAGGGCCGGGGAGCTGTTTTTT.

CDR3 nucleotides: TGTGCCAGCTCACCACAGGGGAACTATGGCTACACCTTC. Translation: CASSPQGNYGYTF. The rearrangement links TRBV18 to TRBJ1-2; TRBD1 is a possible D gene (5 bases). The V and J ends lost 1 base and 2 bases respectively, with 5 bases between them. Germline CDR1 KGHSH, CDR2 LQKENI. This CDR3 spans 13 amino acids.